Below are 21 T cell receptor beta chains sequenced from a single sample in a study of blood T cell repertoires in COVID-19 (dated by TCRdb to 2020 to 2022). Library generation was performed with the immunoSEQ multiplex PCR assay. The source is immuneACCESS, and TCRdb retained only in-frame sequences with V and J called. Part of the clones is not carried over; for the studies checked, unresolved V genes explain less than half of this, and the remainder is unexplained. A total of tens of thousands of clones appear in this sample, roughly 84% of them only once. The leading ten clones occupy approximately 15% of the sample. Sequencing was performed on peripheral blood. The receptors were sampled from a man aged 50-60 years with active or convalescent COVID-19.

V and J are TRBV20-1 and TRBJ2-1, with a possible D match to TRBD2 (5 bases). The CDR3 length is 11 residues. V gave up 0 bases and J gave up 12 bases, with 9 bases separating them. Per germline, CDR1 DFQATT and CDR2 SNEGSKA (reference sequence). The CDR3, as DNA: TGCAGTGCTAGAGATAAGGACTGGCAGTTCTTC. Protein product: CSARDKDWQFF.

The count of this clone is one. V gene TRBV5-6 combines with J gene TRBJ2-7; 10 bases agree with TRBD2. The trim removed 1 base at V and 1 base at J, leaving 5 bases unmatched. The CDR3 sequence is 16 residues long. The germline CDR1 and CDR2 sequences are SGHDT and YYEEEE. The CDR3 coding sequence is TGTGCCAGCAGCTTGTTAGTAGCGGGGGGTTCCTACGAGCAGTACTTC. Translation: CASSLLVAGGSYEQYF.

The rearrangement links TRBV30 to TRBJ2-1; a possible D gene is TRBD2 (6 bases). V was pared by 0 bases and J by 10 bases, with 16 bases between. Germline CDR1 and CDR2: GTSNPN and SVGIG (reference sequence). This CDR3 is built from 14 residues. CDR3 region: CAWSVWVEGQEQFF. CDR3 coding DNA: TGTGCCTGGAGTGTATGGGTGGAGGGGCAAGAGCAGTTCTTC.

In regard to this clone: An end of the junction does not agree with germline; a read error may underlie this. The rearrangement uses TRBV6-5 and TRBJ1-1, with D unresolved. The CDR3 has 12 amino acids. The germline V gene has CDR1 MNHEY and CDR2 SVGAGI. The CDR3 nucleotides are TGTGCCAGCAGTCACTCGGGCGGGGAAGCTTTCTTT. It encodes CASSHSGGEAFF.

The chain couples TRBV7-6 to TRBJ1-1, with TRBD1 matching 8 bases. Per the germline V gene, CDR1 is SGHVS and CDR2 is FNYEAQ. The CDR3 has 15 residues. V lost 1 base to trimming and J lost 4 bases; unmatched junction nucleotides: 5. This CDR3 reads CASSLELDRGTEAFF. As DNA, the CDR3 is TGTGCCAGCAGCTTAGAGTTAGACAGGGGCACTGAAGCTTTCTTT.

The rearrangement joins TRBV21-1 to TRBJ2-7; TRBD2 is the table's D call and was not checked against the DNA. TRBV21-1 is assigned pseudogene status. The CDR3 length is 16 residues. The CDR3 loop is CASSTRLWRAYYEQYF. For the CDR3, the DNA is TGTGCCAGCAGCACGCGACTGTGGAGGGCTTACTACGAGCAGTACTTC.

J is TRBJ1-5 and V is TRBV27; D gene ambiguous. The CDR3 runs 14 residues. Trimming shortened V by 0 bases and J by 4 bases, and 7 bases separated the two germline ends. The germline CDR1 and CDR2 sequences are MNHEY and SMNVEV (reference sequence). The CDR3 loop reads CASSLSPGNQPQHF. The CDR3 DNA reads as TGTGCCAGCAGTTTATCACCGGGGAATCAGCCCCAGCATTTT.

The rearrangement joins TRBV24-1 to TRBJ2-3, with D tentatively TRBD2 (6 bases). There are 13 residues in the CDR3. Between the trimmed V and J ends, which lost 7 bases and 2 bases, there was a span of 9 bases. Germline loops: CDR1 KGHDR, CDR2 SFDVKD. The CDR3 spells CATSRDFTDTQYF. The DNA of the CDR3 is TGTGCCACCAGCCGGGACTTCACAGATACGCAGTATTTT.

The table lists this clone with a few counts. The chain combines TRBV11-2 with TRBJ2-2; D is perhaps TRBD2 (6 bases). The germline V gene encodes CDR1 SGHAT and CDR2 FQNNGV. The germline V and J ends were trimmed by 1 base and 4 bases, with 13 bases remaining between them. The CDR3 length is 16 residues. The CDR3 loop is CASSLVAGPSTGELFF. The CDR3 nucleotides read TGTGCCAGCAGCTTAGTGGCGGGGCCGAGCACCGGGGAGCTGTTTTTT.

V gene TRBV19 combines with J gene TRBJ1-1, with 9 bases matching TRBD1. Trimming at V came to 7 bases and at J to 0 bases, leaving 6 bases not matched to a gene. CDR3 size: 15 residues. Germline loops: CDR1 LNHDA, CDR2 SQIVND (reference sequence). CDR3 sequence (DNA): TGTGCCAGTATTCCGGGGACAGGGTTGAACACTGAAGCTTTCTTT. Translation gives CASIPGTGLNTEAFF.

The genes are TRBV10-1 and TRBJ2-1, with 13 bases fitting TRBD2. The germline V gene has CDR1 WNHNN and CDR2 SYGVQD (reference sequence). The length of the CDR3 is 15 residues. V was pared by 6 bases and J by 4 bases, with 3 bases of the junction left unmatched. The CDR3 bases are TGCGCCAGCAGCCGGACTAGCGGGGGATACAATGAGCAGTTCTTC. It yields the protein CASSRTSGGYNEQFF.

The CDR3 sequence: CASSSSYGYTF. The CDR3 region has the DNA TGTGCCAGCAGCTCCAGCTATGGCTACACCTTC. The V call is TRBV7-9, the J call TRBJ1-2; D is ambiguous. The CDR3 has 11 amino acids. V lost 4 bases and J lost 4, with 4 bases in between. Per germline, CDR1 SEHNR and CDR2 FQNEAQ (reference sequence).

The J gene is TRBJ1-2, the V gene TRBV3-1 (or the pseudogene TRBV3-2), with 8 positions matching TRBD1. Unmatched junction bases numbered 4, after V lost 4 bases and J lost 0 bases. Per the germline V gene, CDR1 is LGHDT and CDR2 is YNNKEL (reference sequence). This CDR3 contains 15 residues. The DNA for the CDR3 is TGTGCCAGCAGCCGACAGGGGAGAGCTAACTATGGCTACACCTTC. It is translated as CASSRQGRANYGYTF.

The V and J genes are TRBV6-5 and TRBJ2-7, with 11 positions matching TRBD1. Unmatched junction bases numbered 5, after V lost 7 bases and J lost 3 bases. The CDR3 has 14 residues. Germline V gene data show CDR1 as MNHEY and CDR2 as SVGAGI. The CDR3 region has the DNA TGTGCCAGCACCACCGGGACAGGGGGCTACGAGCAGTACTTC. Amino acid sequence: CASTTGTGGYEQYF.

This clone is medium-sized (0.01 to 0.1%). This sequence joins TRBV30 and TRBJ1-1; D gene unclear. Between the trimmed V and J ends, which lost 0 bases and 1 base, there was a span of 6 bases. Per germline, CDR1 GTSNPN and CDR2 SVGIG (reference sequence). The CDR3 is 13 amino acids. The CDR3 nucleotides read TGTGCCTGGAGTGTACGAGCGAACACTGAAGCTTTCTTT. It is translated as CAWSVRANTEAFF.

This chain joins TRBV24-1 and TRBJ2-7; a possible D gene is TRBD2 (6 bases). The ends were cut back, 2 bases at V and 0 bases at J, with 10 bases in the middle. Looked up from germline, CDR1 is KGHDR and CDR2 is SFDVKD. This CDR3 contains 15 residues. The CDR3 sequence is CATSDSTGSSYEQYF. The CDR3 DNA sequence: TGTGCCACCAGTGATTCGACCGGGAGCTCCTACGAGCAGTACTTC.

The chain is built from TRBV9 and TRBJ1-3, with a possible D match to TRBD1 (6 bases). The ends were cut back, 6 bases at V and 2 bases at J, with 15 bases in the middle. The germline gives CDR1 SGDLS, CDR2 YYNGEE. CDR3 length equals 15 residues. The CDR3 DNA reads TGTGCCAGCACCCAGGGGAGCAAACCTGGAAACACCATATATTTT. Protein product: CASTQGSKPGNTIYF.

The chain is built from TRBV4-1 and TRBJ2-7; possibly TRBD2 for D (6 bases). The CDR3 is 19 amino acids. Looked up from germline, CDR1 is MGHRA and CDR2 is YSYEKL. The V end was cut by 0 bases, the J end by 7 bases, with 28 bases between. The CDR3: CASSQDLSGTRGNGGEQYF. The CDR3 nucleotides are TGCGCCAGCAGCCAAGATCTGTCCGGGACTCGGGGCAACGGCGGGGAGCAGTACTTC.

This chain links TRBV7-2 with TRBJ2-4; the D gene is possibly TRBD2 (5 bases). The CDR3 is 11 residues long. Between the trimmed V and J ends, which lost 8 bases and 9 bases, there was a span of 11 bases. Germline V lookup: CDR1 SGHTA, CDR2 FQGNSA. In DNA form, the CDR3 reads TGTGCCAGCCGGGAAGGAATCATTCAGTACTTC. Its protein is CASREGIIQYF.

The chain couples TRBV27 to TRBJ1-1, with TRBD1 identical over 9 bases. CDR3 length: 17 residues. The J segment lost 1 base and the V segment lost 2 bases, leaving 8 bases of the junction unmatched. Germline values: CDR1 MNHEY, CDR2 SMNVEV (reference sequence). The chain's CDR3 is CASSLRFPGQGNTEAFF. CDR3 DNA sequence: TGTGCCAGCAGTTTACGATTCCCGGGACAGGGGAACACTGAAGCTTTCTTT.

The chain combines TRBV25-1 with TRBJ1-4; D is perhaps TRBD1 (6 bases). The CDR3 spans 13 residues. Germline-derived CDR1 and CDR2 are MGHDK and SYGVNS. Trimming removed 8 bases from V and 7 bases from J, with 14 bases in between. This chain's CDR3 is CASSGAGGEKLFF. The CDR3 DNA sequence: TGTGCCAGCTCGGGGGCGGGAGGTGAAAAACTGTTTTTT. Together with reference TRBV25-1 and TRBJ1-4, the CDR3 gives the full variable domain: EADIYQTPRYLVIGTGKKITLECSQTMGHDKMYWYQQDPGMELHLIHYSYGVNSTEKGDLSSESTVSRIRTEHFPLTLESARPSHTSQYLCASSGAGGEKLFFGSGTQLSVL.